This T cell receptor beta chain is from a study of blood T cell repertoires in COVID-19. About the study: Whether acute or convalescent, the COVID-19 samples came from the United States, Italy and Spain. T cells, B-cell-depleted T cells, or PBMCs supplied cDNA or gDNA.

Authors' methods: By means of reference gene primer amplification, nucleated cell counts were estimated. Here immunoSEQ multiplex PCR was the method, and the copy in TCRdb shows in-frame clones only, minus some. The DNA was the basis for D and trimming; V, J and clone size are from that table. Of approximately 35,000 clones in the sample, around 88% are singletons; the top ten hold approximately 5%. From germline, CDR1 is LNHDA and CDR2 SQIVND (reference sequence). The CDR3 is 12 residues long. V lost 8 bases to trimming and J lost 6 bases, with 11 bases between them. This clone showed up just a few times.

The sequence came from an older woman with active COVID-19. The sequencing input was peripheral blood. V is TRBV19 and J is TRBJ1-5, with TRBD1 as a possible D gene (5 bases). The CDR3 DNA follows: TGTGCCAGTGCTGCGGGGACTCAGCCCCAGCATTTT. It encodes CASAAGTQPQHF.